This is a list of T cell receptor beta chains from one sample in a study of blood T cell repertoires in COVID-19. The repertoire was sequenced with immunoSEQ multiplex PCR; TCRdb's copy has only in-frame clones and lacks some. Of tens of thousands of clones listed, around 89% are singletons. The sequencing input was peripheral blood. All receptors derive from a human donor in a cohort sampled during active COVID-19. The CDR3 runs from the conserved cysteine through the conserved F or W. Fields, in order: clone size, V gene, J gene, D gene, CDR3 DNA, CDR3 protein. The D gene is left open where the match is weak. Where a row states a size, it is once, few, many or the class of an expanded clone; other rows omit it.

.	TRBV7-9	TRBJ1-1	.	TGTGCCAGCAGCTTATCTGGCAGGGGCTCCGAAGCTTTCTTT	CASSLSGRGSEAFF
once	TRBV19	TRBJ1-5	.	TGTGCCAGTAGTATCGGGGTTTTGAGCAATCAGCCCCAGCATTTT	CASSIGVLSNQPQHF
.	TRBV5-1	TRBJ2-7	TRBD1	TGCGCCAGCAGCTTGGGACAGGGGGCCTACGAGCAGTACTTC	CASSLGQGAYEQYF
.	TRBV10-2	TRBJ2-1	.	TGCGCCAGCTCTTTGACCCTTCGGGGAGATGAGCAGTTCTTC	CASSLTLRGDEQFF
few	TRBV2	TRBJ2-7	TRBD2	TGTGCCAGCAGTGAAGAAGCGGGGGGGCTCTACGAGCAGTACTTC	CASSEEAGGLYEQYF
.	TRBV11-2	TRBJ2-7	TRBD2	TGTGCCACCAGACCGGTGAGGGGACTAGCGGGAAGCGAGCAGTACTTC	CATRPVRGLAGSEQYF
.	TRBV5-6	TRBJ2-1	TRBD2	TGTGCCAGCAGCTTACTAGCGGGGAGATACAATGAGCAGTTCTTC	CASSLLAGRYNEQFF
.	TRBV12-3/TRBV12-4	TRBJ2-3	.	TGTGCCACTGGAGGGCGAACCCCCCCGGAGTATTTT	CATGGRTPPEYF
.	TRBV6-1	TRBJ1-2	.	TGTGCCAGCAGTGATAGCGGATACTATGGCTACACCTTC	CASSDSGYYGYTF
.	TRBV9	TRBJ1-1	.	TGTGCCAGCAGCGTAGAACTCGGAGGGAAAACTGAAGCTTTCTTT	CASSVELGGKTEAFF
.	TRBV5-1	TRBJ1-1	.	TGCGCCAGCAGCCTCCTTTTGAACACTGAAGCTTTCTTT	CASSLLLNTEAFF
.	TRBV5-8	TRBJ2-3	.	TGTGCCAGCAGCTTGGTGGGCTCCCTACTTACGCAGTATTTT	CASSLVGSLLTQYF
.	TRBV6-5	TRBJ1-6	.	TGTGCCAGCAAGGAGTTAAGCTCCTATAATTCACCCCTCCACTTT	CASKELSSYNSPLHF
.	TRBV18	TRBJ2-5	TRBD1	TGTGCCAGCTCAACCGGGACAGGAGAGACCCAGTACTTC	CASSTGTGETQYF
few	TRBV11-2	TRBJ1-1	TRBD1	TGTGCCAGCAGCTTGGACCGGGACAGGGAAGCTTTCTTT	CASSLDRDREAFF
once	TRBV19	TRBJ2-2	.	TGTGCCAGTAGTATAACTAGCAAGAACACCGGGGAGCTGTTTTTT	CASSITSKNTGELFF
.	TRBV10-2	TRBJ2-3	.	TGCGCCAGCATCGCCAAGACTAGCACAGATACGCAGTATTTT	CASIAKTSTDTQYF
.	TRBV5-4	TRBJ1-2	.	TGTGCCAGCAGCTTAGCCGGAGGCTATGGCTACACCTTC	CASSLAGGYGYTF
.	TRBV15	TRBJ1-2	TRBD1	TGTGCCACCAGCCCTCCCGGGACAGGGAGTGCCTATGGCTACACCTTC	CATSPPGTGSAYGYTF
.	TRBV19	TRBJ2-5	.	TGTGCCAGCAGCCATGGACACCCACTCCAAGAGACCCAGTACTTC	CASSHGHPLQETQYF
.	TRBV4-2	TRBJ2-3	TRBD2	TGTGCCAGCAGCCAAGAGAGGCGGGGGGGCGCAGATACGCAGTATTTT	CASSQERRGGADTQYF
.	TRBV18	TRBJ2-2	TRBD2	TGTGCCAGCTCAGACCAACTAGCGGGGGCCACGAACACCGGGGAGCTGTTTTTT	CASSDQLAGATNTGELFF
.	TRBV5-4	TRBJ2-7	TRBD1	TGTGCCAGCAGCTTGGGTTGGAGGACAGGGTCCTACGAGCAGTACTTC	CASSLGWRTGSYEQYF
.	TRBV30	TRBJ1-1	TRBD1	TGTGCCTGGAGCCCTACAGGGGACACTGAAGCTTTCTTT	CAWSPTGDTEAFF
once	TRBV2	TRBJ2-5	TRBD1	TGTGCCAGCCTCCCCCCGGACAGGGCATTTTGGTACTTC	CASLPPDRAFWYF
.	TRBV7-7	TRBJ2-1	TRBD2	TGTGCCAGCAGCCCTTGGACTAGCCCCTACAATGAGCAGTTCTTC	CASSPWTSPYNEQFF
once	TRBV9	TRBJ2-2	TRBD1	TGTGCCAGCAGCGTCGGACAGGGCTCTCCCGGGGAGCTGTTTTTT	CASSVGQGSPGELFF
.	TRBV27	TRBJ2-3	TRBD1	TGTGCCAGCAGTTTGAGGGACAGGGCCCAAGATACGCAGTATTTT	CASSLRDRAQDTQYF
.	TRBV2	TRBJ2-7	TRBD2	TGTGCCAGCAGTGACAGTGGACTAGCGGCTAGCTCCTACGAGCAGTACTTC	CASSDSGLAASSYEQYF
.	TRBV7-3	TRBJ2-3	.	TGTGCCAGCAGCTACCGGGAAACAGATACGCAGTATTTT	CASSYRETDTQYF
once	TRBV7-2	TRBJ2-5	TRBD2	TGTGCCAGCAGCCCGACTAGCGGGGGGGCCGGAGAGACCCAGTACTTC	CASSPTSGGAGETQYF
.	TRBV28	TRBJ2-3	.	TGTGCCAGCAGTCCTTCTCAACGTTTTACAGGGTCCAGTACAGATACGCAGTATTTT	CASSPSQRFTGSSTDTQYF
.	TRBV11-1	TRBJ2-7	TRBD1	TGTGCCAGCAGCCTGAGGGGGACAGGGGTTTACGAGCAGTACTTC	CASSLRGTGVYEQYF
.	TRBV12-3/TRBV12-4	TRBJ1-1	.	TGTGCCAGCAGTTTATTTCGTACTGAAGCTTTCTTT	CASSLFRTEAFF
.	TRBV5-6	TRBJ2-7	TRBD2	TGTGCCAGCAGCTTGTATAGCGGGGGAAGCTCCTACGAGCAGTACTTC	CASSLYSGGSSYEQYF
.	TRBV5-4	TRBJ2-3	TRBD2	TGTGCCAGCAGCTTGGGGGGACTAGCGGGACTCAAGGCCACAGATACGCAGTATTTT	CASSLGGLAGLKATDTQYF
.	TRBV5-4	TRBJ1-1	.	TGTGCCAGCAGCTCCCCGACATTCGGGATCACTGAAGCTTTCTTT	CASSSPTFGITEAFF
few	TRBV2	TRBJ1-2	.	TGTGCCAGCAGATCTGGACAGTACTATGGCTACACCTTC	CASRSGQYYGYTF